This T cell receptor (beta chain) was captured in a study of cytomegalovirus exposure and HLA in healthy donors. On this clone: Its antigen remains unknown.

Regarding the study as a whole: The tendency of first-cohort TCR clusters to co-occur in the 120 or so validation repertoires was the finding of a later analysis. In vitro experiments confirmed that three CMV-associated chains were specific for CMV antigens. With high specificity and sensitivity, the classifier reportedly diagnosed cytomegalovirus status.

Profiling relied on immunoSEQ multiplex PCR, and the TCRdb table lists in-frame clones only, not all of them. Altogether 120,000 or so clones are present, about 96% being singletons, with the ten largest covering 1.7%. Sequenced input: PBMCs. This sequence was found in a man between 18 and 35 years old in good health and CMV-seronegative.

CDR3 sequence (DNA): TGTGCCAGCAGCGTAGGCCTGGGACTAGCGGGTTTCGATGAGCAGTTCTTC. The encoded protein is CASSVGLGLAGFDEQFF. The chain combines TRBV9 with TRBJ2-1; TRBD2 agrees at 12 bases. This CDR3 spans 17 amino acids. Germline-derived CDR1 and CDR2 are SGDLS and YYNGEE. The junction had 9 bases not matched to a gene; V was cut back by 0 bases and J by 8 bases.